Below, 8 T cell receptor beta chains from the same sample are listed, as sequenced in a study of control samples from healthy donors and cancer patients. The method was immunoSEQ multiplex PCR; TCRdb's version includes in-frame clones alone and lacks a portion of them. The data show around 120,000 clones, with about nine tenths seen just once and around 9% held by the top ten. Sequenced material: blood. These receptors were collected from a middle-aged man in good health.

The V call is TRBV15, the J call TRBJ2-7; 9 nucleotides line up with TRBD1. Germline V CDR1 and CDR2: LNHNV, YYDKDF (reference sequence). This CDR3 has 15 residues. J gave up 3 bases and V 3 bases, and 6 bases lay outside the gene matches. The DNA of the CDR3 is TGTGCCACCAGCAGGGACGGACAGGGGAGCTACGAGCAGTACTTC. Amino acids: CATSRDGQGSYEQYF.

The chain has TRBV6-1 and TRBJ2-2; unclear D gene. V was pared by 1 base and J by 6 bases, with 6 bases between. The V gene's germline CDR1 is MNHNS and CDR2 SASEGT. This CDR3 comprises 13 residues. This chain's CDR3 is CASSEVQAGELFF. CDR3 nucleotides: TGTGCCAGCAGTGAAGTCCAGGCCGGGGAGCTGTTTTTT.

The genes are TRBV11-2 and TRBJ1-4; 7 bases line up with TRBD1. V dropped 3 bases and J dropped 7; count of bases not matched to a gene: 8. Germline CDR1 SGHAT, CDR2 FQNNGV. The CDR3 length is 15 residues. The CDR3: CASSFLQGDGEKLFF. The CDR3 DNA is TGTGCCAGCAGCTTTCTTCAGGGGGATGGTGAAAAACTGTTTTTT.

V gene TRBV11-3 combines with J gene TRBJ1-1; the match to TRBD1 covers 10 bases. This CDR3 comprises 18 residues. V shed 0 bases and J 4 bases; nucleotides not matched to a gene: 11. Germline V gene sequence: CDR1 SGHNT, CDR2 YENEEA. The chain's CDR3 is CASSLDSKSTGGRTEAFF. The CDR3 DNA reads as TGTGCCAGCAGCTTAGATTCCAAATCGACAGGGGGCCGCACTGAAGCTTTCTTT.

This chain uses TRBV5-1 with TRBJ2-5; 11 nucleotides match TRBD2. The CDR3 is 16 amino acids. Germline CDR1 is SGHRS and CDR2 is YFSETQ. The V gene end was trimmed by 3 bases and the J gene end by 6 bases; junction bases not matched to a gene: 10. The CDR3 here is CASSYLPLAGGKTQYF. In nucleotides, the CDR3 is TGCGCCAGCAGCTATCTTCCCCTAGCGGGGGGAAAGACCCAGTACTTC.

The rearrangement joins TRBV6-2 or TRBV6-3 to TRBJ2-3; 8 bases fit TRBD2. Germline assignment: CDR1 MNHEY and CDR2 SVGEGT. The CDR3 is 16 residues long. The V and J ends lost 2 bases and 2 bases, in that order; junction bases with no gene match: 6. In DNA form, the CDR3 reads TGTGCCAGCAGTTACGGACCGGGGGGGCTCACAGATACGCAGTATTTT. This sequence encodes CASSYGPGGLTDTQYF.

As regards this clone: The sample holds other DNA sequences that translate to the same CDR3. This chain links TRBV18 with TRBJ1-1; tentatively, D is TRBD1 (5 bases). V was cut by 3 bases and J by 1 base, with 9 bases left in between. Germline CDR1 reads KGHSH; CDR2 reads LQKENI. The CDR3 spans 14 residues. CDR3 sequence reads: CASSPNRRNTEAFF. The CDR3 nucleotides read TGTGCCAGCTCACCGAACAGGCGGAACACTGAAGCTTTCTTT. The full variable domain, its missing parts supplied by reference TRBV18 and TRBJ1-1, is NAGVMQNPRHLVRRRGQEARLRCSPMKGHSHVYWYRQLPEEGLKFMVYLQKENIIDESGMPKERFSAEFPKEGPSILRIQQVVRGDSAAYFCASSPNRRNTEAFFGQGTRLTVV.

This chain connects TRBV30 to TRBJ1-2, with a possible D match to TRBD1 (5 bases). The CDR3 covers 15 residues. Germline CDR1 is GTSNPN and CDR2 is SVGIG (reference sequence). Trimming pared 3 bases from V and 1 base from J, leaving 15 bases between. The CDR3 DNA reads TGTGCCTGGAGGCCCCAGGGAATGCTTAACTATGGCTACACCTTC. This encodes CAWRPQGMLNYGYTF.